Presented here are 18 T cell receptor beta chains from one specimen sequenced in a study of identifying expanded T cells in peripheral blood. Sequenced by immunoSEQ multiplex PCR; TCRdb stores in-frame clones only, minus some. Of about 80,000 clones listed, more than 75% are singletons. Sequencing was performed on blood. The receptors originated from a person between 18 and 69 years old in good health.

CDR3 protein: CASSIRSGNQPQHF. CDR3 nucleotide sequence: TGTGCCAGTAGTATACGATCCGGGAATCAGCCCCAGCATTTT. The V call is TRBV19, the J call TRBJ1-5; D gene ambiguous. This CDR3 contains 14 residues. Germline CDR1 LNHDA, CDR2 SQIVND (reference sequence). Trimming took off 2 bases at V and 4 bases at J, with 9 bases between the two ends.

The rearrangement joins TRBV9 to TRBJ2-1, with 8 bases aligning to TRBD2. Trimming cost V 3 bases and J 11 bases; bases outside gene matches: 13. The CDR3 consists of 15 residues. CDR1 and CDR2 from the germline V gene are SGDLS and YYNGEE. CDR3 region: CASSATSGRLEKQFF. The CDR3 DNA reads TGTGCCAGCAGCGCAACTAGCGGACGGCTCGAAAAGCAGTTCTTC.

Worth noting for this clone: Additional DNA sequences in this sample encode the identical CDR3. V is TRBV7-2 and J is TRBJ2-7; D call uncertain. V lost 2 bases and J lost 4, with 9 bases in between. CDR3 length: 13 residues. Germline V gene data show CDR1 as SGHTA and CDR2 as FQGNSA. CDR3: CASSLSGKYEQYF. As DNA, the CDR3 is TGTGCCAGCAGCTTATCTGGGAAATACGAGCAGTACTTC.

The genes are TRBV2 and TRBJ2-1; D assignment may be TRBD1 or TRBD2 (6 bases each). V was clipped by 11 bases and J by 0 bases, with 14 bases between them. The CDR3 runs to 14 residues. The germline gives CDR1 SNHLY, CDR2 FYNNEI. The CDR3 DNA follows: TGTGCCTCCAAGGGGGGTTTCTCCTACAATGAGCAGTTCTTC. Translating gives CASKGGFSYNEQFF.

This rearrangement joins TRBV18 to TRBJ1-4, with D unclear. The CDR3 has 15 amino acids. Germline loops: CDR1 KGHSH, CDR2 LQKENI. V was cut by 3 bases and J by 3 bases, with 11 bases left in between. The CDR3 DNA is TGTGCCAGCTCACCCGGACCAACGGCTAATGAAAAACTGTTTTTT. Its protein product is CASSPGPTANEKLFF.

V usage is TRBV20-1 and J usage is TRBJ2-3, with D hard to call. Trimming pared 4 bases from V and 11 bases from J, leaving 13 bases between. The CDR3 is 11 residues long. Germline CDR1 and CDR2: DFQATT and SNEGSKA (reference sequence). CDR3 protein: CSAMDGPQQYF. The CDR3 bases are TGCAGTGCTATGGACGGGCCCCAGCAGTATTTT.

The chain is built from TRBV19 and TRBJ1-1; possible D gene TRBD1, 6 bases. Germline values: CDR1 LNHDA, CDR2 SQIVND (reference sequence). This CDR3 comprises 16 residues. V was cut by 4 bases and J by 6 bases, with 21 bases left in between. The CDR3 sequence is CASSKGDTPLGAEAFF. The CDR3 DNA sequence: TGTGCCAGTAGTAAGGGGGATACACCCCTGGGCGCTGAAGCTTTCTTT.

V usage is TRBV5-4 and J usage is TRBJ1-3; 10 positions match TRBD1. J was trimmed by 4 bases and V by 2 bases; bases with no gene match: 3. Per germline, CDR1 SGHNT and CDR2 YYREEE (reference sequence). The CDR3 runs 15 residues. The CDR3 loop is CASSLPTGGGNTIYF. DNA of the CDR3: TGTGCCAGCAGCTTACCGACAGGGGGCGGAAACACCATATATTTT. Together with reference TRBV5-4 and TRBJ1-3, the CDR3 gives the full variable domain: ETGVTQSPTHLIKTRGQQVTLRCSSQSGHNTVSWYQQALGQGPQFIFQYYREEENGRGNFPPRFSGLQFPNYSSELNVNALELDDSALYLCASSLPTGGGNTIYFGEGSWLTVV.

This chain uses TRBV11-2 with TRBJ1-1; D unclear. This CDR3 contains 14 residues. CDR1 is SGHAT, CDR2 FQNNGV, per germline. V was shortened by 1 base and J by 2 bases, with 8 bases between the two germline ends. DNA of the CDR3: TGTGCCAGCAGCTTAGGGCTGTCTAACACTGAAGCTTTCTTT. Protein sequence: CASSLGLSNTEAFF.

The chain recombines TRBV5-1 with TRBJ2-3; 7 bases line up with TRBD2. The CDR3 totals 14 residues. The junction had 4 bases not matched to a gene; V was cut back by 3 bases and J by 3 bases. Germline assignment: CDR1 SGHRS and CDR2 YFSETQ. CDR3 loop: CASSSRTRTDTQYF. For the CDR3, the DNA is TGCGCCAGCAGCTCGCGGACTAGAACAGATACGCAGTATTTT.

In regard to this clone: Germline and junction disagree at one end, which may indicate a read error. The chain employs TRBV5-8 and TRBJ1-2; 7 positions match TRBD1. The CDR3 length is 13 residues. Germline V gives CDR1 SGHTS, CDR2 YDEGEE. In DNA, the CDR3 is TGTGCCAGCAGCTCTCACGAAGGTGGGACAGTTCACTTC. Translation: CASSSHEGGTVHF.

The V and J genes are TRBV4-3 and TRBJ2-6; the D call may be TRBD1 or TRBD2 (5 bases each). Germline V gene sequence: CDR1 LGHNA, CDR2 YSLEER. The length of the CDR3 is 17 residues. V gave up 4 bases and J gave up 1 base, with 14 bases separating them. The CDR3 protein is CASSPSGGVSGANVLTF. The CDR3 region has the DNA TGCGCCAGCAGCCCCTCTGGGGGAGTGTCTGGGGCCAACGTCCTGACTTTC.

This chain links TRBV5-6 with TRBJ2-7, with D possibly called TRBD1 or TRBD2 (5 bases each). CDR1 SGHDT and CDR2 YYEEEE come from the germline V gene. CDR3 length: 16 amino acids. Trimming took off 4 bases at V and 4 bases at J, with 21 bases between the two ends. The CDR3 loop is CASSHPPGTHLYEQYF. CDR3 coding DNA: TGTGCCAGCAGCCACCCCCCCGGGACCCACCTTTACGAGCAGTACTTC.

This clone was detected a few times. The CDR3 nucleotides are TGTGCCAGCAGTGGGATTTGGAATTCACCCCTCCACTTT. Amino acid sequence: CASSGIWNSPLHF. The V call is TRBV6-5, the J call TRBJ1-6; D ambiguous. With 5 bases removed from V and 7 bases from J, the gap between germline ends came to 9 bases. This CDR3 has 13 amino acids. The germline V gene encodes CDR1 MNHEY and CDR2 SVGAGI.

This chain's CDR3 is CASSSRSSYEQYF. The CDR3 DNA is TGTGCCAGCAGCTCTCGGAGCTCCTACGAGCAGTACTTC. This chain connects TRBV7-2 to TRBJ2-7, with D uncertain. The CDR3 runs 13 residues. Germline V gene sequence: CDR1 SGHTA, CDR2 FQGNSA. The V end was cut by 4 bases, the J end by 0 bases, with 7 bases between. Filled out from reference TRBV7-2 and TRBJ2-7, the complete variable domain reads GAGVSQSPSNKVTEKGKDVELRCDPISGHTALYWYRQSLGQGLEFLIYFQGNSAPDKSGLPSDRFSAERTGGSVSTLTIQRTQQEDSAVYLCASSSRSSYEQYFGPGTRLTVT.

This clone was detected only once. The rearrangement uses TRBV2 and TRBJ2-1; 8 nucleotides line up with TRBD2. J lost 3 bases, V lost 11 bases, and 12 bases had no gene match. Germline CDR1 reads SNHLY; CDR2 reads FYNNEI. The CDR3 runs 15 residues. The CDR3 is CASQGAGTSYNEQFF. The CDR3 coding sequence is TGTGCCTCCCAAGGGGCCGGGACTAGCTACAATGAGCAGTTCTTC.

Only one count was recorded for this clone. The gene calls are TRBV18 and TRBJ2-3, with a possible D match to TRBD2 (6 bases). The CDR3 is 15 residues long. Germline lookup yields CDR1 KGHSH and CDR2 LQKENI. V shed 3 bases and J shed 8 bases, with 18 bases lying between them. CDR3 bases: TGTGCCAGCTCACCTTCTAGCGTTAGGGACGGTACGCAGTATTTT. Amino acid sequence: CASSPSSVRDGTQYF.

The J gene is TRBJ2-5, the V gene TRBV19; D ambiguous. CDR3 length equals 15 residues. The V end was cut by 4 bases, the J end by 5 bases, with 17 bases between. Per germline, CDR1 LNHDA and CDR2 SQIVND (reference sequence). The CDR3 DNA sequence: TGTGCCAGTAGTACGGCCGGATTCGCGGCGGAGACCCAGTACTTC. Translated, it gives CASSTAGFAAETQYF.